This is a list of T cell receptor beta chains from one sample in a study of T cell responses to AZD1222 COVID-19 vaccine. Clones were read by immunoSEQ multiplex PCR, and TCRdb kept only the in-frame ones, dropping some. The sample gives fewer than 200,000 clones, approximately 90% of which show up once; under 7.5% is in the top ten. The source material was peripheral blood, sampled on day 0 of AZD1222 vaccination. The receptors were sampled from an adult in good health. Each CDR3 is given with its conserved first and last residue. A D gene is named only where the DNA matches it firmly. Only some rows state a clone size, as once, few, many or a class for expanded clones.

DNA: TGTGCCAGCAGCGGGAGCACAGATACGCAGTATTTT
CDR3: CASSGSTDTQYF
D: .
V: TRBV9
size: .
J: TRBJ2-3

DNA: TGTGCCAGCAGCTCGACTAGCGGGGGGACAACATACAATGAGCAGTTCTTC
CDR3: CASSSTSGGTTYNEQFF
D: TRBD2
V: TRBV7-2
size: .
J: TRBJ2-1

DNA: TGTGCCACCAAAGGGGCAGAAATGAATTCACCCCTCCACTTT
CDR3: CATKGAEMNSPLHF
D: .
V: TRBV6-5
size: .
J: TRBJ1-6

DNA: TGTGCCAGCAGTTGGACTAGCGGGGGCACCAAAAACATTCAGTACTTC
CDR3: CASSWTSGGTKNIQYF
D: TRBD2
V: TRBV2
size: .
J: TRBJ2-4

DNA: TGTGCCAGCAGTTACAGAGGGGGCGGTTCCACAGATACGCAGTATTTT
CDR3: CASSYRGGGSTDTQYF
D: TRBD1
V: TRBV6-5
size: .
J: TRBJ2-3

DNA: TGTGCCAGCAGCCATTTGGACAGGGGCTACTATGGCTACACCTTC
CDR3: CASSHLDRGYYGYTF
D: TRBD1
V: TRBV4-2
size: .
J: TRBJ1-2

DNA: TGCGCCAGCAGCGTTTCAGGGGAACTATCGGATACGCAGTATTTT
CDR3: CASSVSGELSDTQYF
D: .
V: TRBV5-1
size: .
J: TRBJ2-3

DNA: TGCGCCAGCAGCGCCGAGGGGGCGGCTTTTCAGCCCCAGCATTTT
CDR3: CASSAEGAAFQPQHF
D: TRBD1
V: TRBV5-1
size: .
J: TRBJ1-5

DNA: TGTGCCAGTAGTATTTTGCGGGGAGGCCTCCCTATAGGGGAGCCCCAGCATTTT
CDR3: CASSILRGGLPIGEPQHF
D: .
V: TRBV19
size: .
J: TRBJ1-5

DNA: TGTGCCACCCAACTACGTAGTAATTCACCCCTCCACTTT
CDR3: CATQLRSNSPLHF
D: .
V: TRBV27
size: .
J: TRBJ1-6

DNA: TGTGCCAGCTCACCCGAAGGACAGGGGTTCGGCCGCTCCTATAATTCACCCCTCCACTTT
CDR3: CASSPEGQGFGRSYNSPLHF
D: TRBD1
V: TRBV18
size: .
J: TRBJ1-6

DNA: TGCGCCAGCAGCCCCCTTCAGGGGACGAATTCACCCCTCCACTTT
CDR3: CASSPLQGTNSPLHF
D: .
V: TRBV5-1
size: .
J: TRBJ1-6

DNA: TGTGCCGCGGCGAAAGGATACTATGGCTACACCTTC
CDR3: CAAAKGYYGYTF
D: .
V: TRBV6-5
size: .
J: TRBJ1-2

DNA: TGTGCCAGCAGCCCACGACAGCAACTATACAATGAGCAGTTCTTC
CDR3: CASSPRQQLYNEQFF
D: .
V: TRBV3-1/TRBV3-2
size: .
J: TRBJ2-1

DNA: TGTGCCAGCAGCCAATTGGTCGGGACCCAGTACTTC
CDR3: CASSQLVGTQYF
D: .
V: TRBV3-1/TRBV3-2
size: .
J: TRBJ2-5

DNA: TGTGCCAGCAGTTTATCGGGCGGGGTTTACAATGAGCAGTTCTTC
CDR3: CASSLSGGVYNEQFF
D: .
V: TRBV27
size: .
J: TRBJ2-1

DNA: TGTGCCAGCAGCTTAGCTCCGGGACCGGATAATTCACCCCTCCACTTT
CDR3: CASSLAPGPDNSPLHF
D: .
V: TRBV7-6
size: .
J: TRBJ1-6

DNA: TGTGCCACCAGTGATTACAGTATTTACACCTTC
CDR3: CATSDYSIYTF
D: .
V: TRBV24-1
size: .
J: TRBJ1-2

DNA: TGTGCCAGCTCACCCAGGGAAGGGGCGAGTAATGAAAAACTGTTTTTT
CDR3: CASSPREGASNEKLFF
D: .
V: TRBV18
size: .
J: TRBJ1-4

DNA: TGTGCCACCAGAACGGGGCACACCAGAGGTACGCAGTATTTT
CDR3: CATRTGHTRGTQYF
D: .
V: TRBV15
size: .
J: TRBJ2-3

DNA: TGTGCCAGCAGCCGATCGTTTGCAACCTACGAGCAGTACTTC
CDR3: CASSRSFATYEQYF
D: .
V: TRBV7-9
size: .
J: TRBJ2-7

DNA: TGTGCCAGCAGCGCGATGGACAGGGGGCGGGAGACCCAGTACTTC
CDR3: CASSAMDRGRETQYF
D: TRBD1
V: TRBV9
size: once
J: TRBJ2-5